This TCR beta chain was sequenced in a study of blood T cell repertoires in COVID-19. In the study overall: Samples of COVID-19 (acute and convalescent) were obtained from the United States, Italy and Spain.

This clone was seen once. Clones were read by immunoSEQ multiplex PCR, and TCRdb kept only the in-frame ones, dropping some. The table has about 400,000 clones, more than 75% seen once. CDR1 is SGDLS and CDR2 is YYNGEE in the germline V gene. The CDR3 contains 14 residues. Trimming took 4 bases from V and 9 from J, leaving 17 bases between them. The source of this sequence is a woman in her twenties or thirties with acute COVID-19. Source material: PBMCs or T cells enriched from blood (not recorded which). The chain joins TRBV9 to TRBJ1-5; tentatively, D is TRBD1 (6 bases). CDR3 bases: TGTGCCAGCAGCCCCGGACAGATTGGAAGGCCCCAGCATTTT. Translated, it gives CASSPGQIGRPQHF.